The 32 T cell receptor beta chains below were found in one sample sequenced in a study of blood T cell repertoires in COVID-19. Assay: immunoSEQ multiplex PCR; the TCRdb copy retains only in-frame clones and omits some. The data contain some 70,000 clones, approximately 75% of them singletons. Sequencing was performed on peripheral blood. These receptors came from a woman aged 55-70 years with acute or convalescent COVID-19.

This sequence joins TRBV7-9 and TRBJ2-7; the match to TRBD2 covers 8 bases. The CDR3 loop spans 14 amino acids. J gave up 4 bases and V 6 bases, and 8 bases lay outside the gene matches. The germline CDR1 and CDR2 sequences are SEHNR and FQNEAQ (reference sequence). Here the CDR3 reads CASRDAGGSYEQYF. Here the CDR3 DNA reads TGTGCCAGCAGAGATGCGGGGGGTTCGTACGAGCAGTACTTC.

The V and J genes are TRBV24-1 and TRBJ1-2; D is uncertain. The CDR3 has 14 residues. Germline V lookup: CDR1 KGHDR, CDR2 SFDVKD. V was trimmed by 7 bases and J by 0 bases, leaving 11 bases between them. The CDR3, as DNA: TGTGCCACCAGCCCTGGTGGCCCTAACTATGGCTACACCTTC. Translation: CATSPGGPNYGYTF.

The chain has TRBV14 and TRBJ1-6; no firm D call. Per the germline V gene, CDR1 is SGHDN and CDR2 is FVKESK. Trimming took off 5 bases at V and 7 bases at J, with 12 bases between the two ends. The CDR3 loop spans 14 amino acids. CDR3 sequence: CASSLETGNSPLHF. The CDR3 DNA follows: TGTGCCAGCAGCTTGGAGACGGGGAATTCACCCCTCCACTTT.

This clone showed up just a few times. This rearrangement joins TRBV7-2 to TRBJ1-6; 7 bases are shared with TRBD1. This CDR3 is 14 amino acids long. The junction had 5 bases not matched to a gene; V was cut back by 6 bases and J by 6 bases. Germline V gene sequence: CDR1 SGHTA, CDR2 FQGNSA. DNA of the CDR3: TGTGCCAGCAGTCTGGGACAGCTTAATTCACCCCTCCACTTT. As protein: CASSLGQLNSPLHF.

This clone appeared a single time. V gene TRBV3-1 (or the pseudogene TRBV3-2) combines with J gene TRBJ2-7, with D unresolved. The CDR3 spans 13 residues. Trimming removed 0 bases at V and 4 bases at J, with 7 bases between. Per germline, CDR1 LGHDT and CDR2 YNNKEL (reference sequence). In DNA form, the CDR3 reads TGTGCCAGCAGCCAAGATACGGGTTACGAGCAGTACTTC. Amino acid sequence: CASSQDTGYEQYF.

The chain is built from TRBV5-1 and TRBJ1-1, with 7 positions matching TRBD1. Germline CDR1 SGHRS, CDR2 YFSETQ. CDR3 size: 14 residues. V lost 1 base to trimming and J lost 5 bases; unmatched junction nucleotides: 5. The CDR3: CASSLQGGPTEAFF. The CDR3 nucleotides are TGCGCCAGCAGCTTGCAGGGGGGACCTACTGAAGCTTTCTTT.

CDR3 coding DNA: TGTGCCAGCAGCTTAAACGCGGGTGAGACCCAGTACTTC. This sequence encodes CASSLNAGETQYF. This chain connects TRBV7-3 to TRBJ2-5, with D possibly TRBD2 on 5 matching bases. CDR3 length: 13 residues. V was shortened by 1 base and J by 5 bases, with 8 bases between the two germline ends. CDR1 is SGHTA and CDR2 is FQGTGA in the germline V gene.

The J gene is TRBJ1-6, the V gene TRBV7-2; weak D call: TRBD1 (6 bases). The V end was cut by 2 bases, the J end by 10 bases, with 12 bases between. Germline V CDR1 and CDR2: SGHTA, FQGNSA. This CDR3 spans 14 amino acids. In DNA form, the CDR3 reads TGTGCCAGCAGCTTAATGGACAGTGGGTCACCCCTCCACTTT. This encodes CASSLMDSGSPLHF.

This clone has more than one count but fewer than ten. The rearrangement uses TRBV3-1 (or the pseudogene TRBV3-2) and TRBJ1-3; D ambiguous. The CDR3 sequence is 16 residues long. V shed 0 bases and J shed 4 bases, with 13 bases lying between them. From germline, CDR1 is LGHDT and CDR2 YNNKEL (reference sequence). The DNA for the CDR3 is TGTGCCAGCAGCCAAGAGGTGGAGCTTTTGGGAAACACCATATATTTT. Translation gives CASSQEVELLGNTIYF.

The chain recombines TRBV6-6 with TRBJ1-1; D ambiguous. CDR3 length: 10 amino acids. CDR1 and CDR2 (germline): MNHNY, SVGAGI (reference sequence). Trimming removed 2 bases from V and 10 bases from J, with 5 bases in between. In nucleotides, the CDR3 is TGTGCCAGCAGTTACCCGGTAGCTTTCTTT. This codes for CASSYPVAFF.

This chain uses TRBV16 with TRBJ1-2, with a possible D match to TRBD1 (5 bases). Germline values: CDR1 KGHSY, CDR2 FQNENV. The CDR3 totals 13 residues. V was pared by 4 bases and J by 7 bases, with 13 bases between. CDR3 sequence: CASSPGTGVGYTF. DNA for the CDR3: TGTGCCAGCAGCCCTGGGACGGGGGTTGGCTACACCTTC.

V usage is TRBV6-5 and J usage is TRBJ1-4; possibly TRBD1 for D (5 bases). CDR3 length: 15 amino acids. V lost 6 bases, J lost 0 bases, and 11 bases lay in between. Germline CDR1 reads MNHEY; CDR2 reads SVGAGI. The CDR3 coding sequence is TGTGCCAGCAGCCTTGACAGTGCAACTAATGAAAAACTGTTTTTT. Translated, it gives CASSLDSATNEKLFF.

This clone was counted only a few times. The rearrangement joins TRBV11-2 to TRBJ2-2; unclear D gene. This CDR3 comprises 13 residues. Trimming took off 5 bases at V and 6 bases at J, with 10 bases between the two ends. Germline loops: CDR1 SGHAT, CDR2 FQNNGV. CDR3 protein: CASSLRASGELFF. The CDR3 bases are TGTGCCAGCAGCCTTCGCGCCTCCGGGGAGCTGTTTTTT.

J is TRBJ2-7 and V is TRBV19; 9 positions match TRBD1. CDR3 length equals 15 residues. Germline CDR1 reads LNHDA; CDR2 reads SQIVND (reference sequence). The trim removed 4 bases at V and 0 bases at J, leaving 4 bases unmatched. CDR3 DNA: TGTGCCAGTAGTAGTCCGGGACAGGGCTCCTACGAGCAGTACTTC. This gives the protein CASSSPGQGSYEQYF. Full variable domain (rest looked up from reference TRBV19 and TRBJ2-7): DGGITQSPKYLFRKEGQNVTLSCEQNLNHDAMYWYRQDPGQGLRLIYYSQIVNDFQKGDIAEGYSVSREKKESFPLTVTSAQKNPTAFYLCASSSPGQGSYEQYFGPGTRLTVT.

The chain uses TRBV3-1 (or the pseudogene TRBV3-2) and TRBJ2-1; 10 bases align to TRBD2. Germline assignment: CDR1 LGHDT and CDR2 YNNKEL (reference sequence). The CDR3 length is 16 residues. The trim removed 1 base at V and 8 bases at J, leaving 8 bases unmatched. CDR3 loop: CASSQGKLAGIDEQFF. Written as DNA, the CDR3 is TGTGCCAGCAGCCAAGGAAAACTAGCGGGGATCGATGAGCAGTTCTTC.

Remarks on this clone: Mismatch with germline at one junction end may stem from a read error. V gene TRBV7-7 combines with J gene TRBJ2-5, with 7 nucleotides matching TRBD1. Germline lookup yields CDR1 SSHAT and CDR2 FNYEAQ (reference sequence). The CDR3 extends over 15 amino acids. The CDR3 spells CASSLAGGFDETQYF. The CDR3 coding sequence is TGTGCTAGCAGCTTGGCAGGGGGTTTCGACGAGACCCAGTACTTC.

The chain employs TRBV29-1 and TRBJ2-3; 7 nucleotides align to TRBD1. J gave up 0 bases and V 6 bases, and 3 bases lay outside the gene matches. The CDR3 runs to 13 residues. CDR1 is SQVTM, CDR2 ANQGSEA, per germline. In DNA, the CDR3 is TGCAGCGTCGGACAGGCTAGCACAGATACGCAGTATTTT. Translating it yields CSVGQASTDTQYF.

As concerns this clone: Relative to the germline gene, one junction end is altered; a read error may explain this. This specimen includes other DNA sequences encoding the same CDR3. Written as DNA, the CDR3 is TGTGCTAGCAGTCTGGACAGGAACACTGAAGCTTTCTTT. Translating it yields CASSLDRNTEAFF. The V gene is TRBV7-7, the J gene TRBJ1-1; D may be TRBD1 (6 bases). The CDR3 length is 13 residues. Germline assignment: CDR1 SSHAT and CDR2 FNYEAQ (reference sequence).

The chain uses TRBV5-1 and TRBJ2-3, with no clear D. There are 14 residues in the CDR3. Germline CDR1 is SGHRS and CDR2 is YFSETQ. V gave up 6 bases and J gave up 0 bases, with 11 bases separating them. CDR3 in amino acids: CASNRESSTDTQYF. DNA of the CDR3: TGCGCCAGCAACCGCGAATCTAGCACAGATACGCAGTATTTT. The complete variable domain, with remaining parts taken from reference TRBV5-1 and TRBJ2-3, reads KAGVTQTPRYLIKTRGQQVTLSCSPISGHRSVSWYQQTPGQGLQFLFEYFSETQRNKGNFPGRFSGRQFSNSRSEMNVSTLELGDSALYLCASNRESSTDTQYFGPGTRLTVL.

The rearrangement joins TRBV9 to TRBJ1-5; 8 nucleotides match TRBD1. Trimming took 4 bases from V and 6 from J; bases not matched to a gene: 9. Per germline, CDR1 SGDLS and CDR2 YYNGEE. The CDR3 extends over 15 amino acids. In nucleotides, the CDR3 is TGTGCCAGCAGCCCGTTCGCAGGGGGCAGTCAGCCCCAGCATTTT. It encodes CASSPFAGGSQPQHF.

This rearrangement joins TRBV6-1 to TRBJ2-3; 10 bases align to TRBD2. There are 15 residues in the CDR3. V shed 1 base and J 4 bases; nucleotides not matched to a gene: 2. Germline lookup yields CDR1 MNHNS and CDR2 SASEGT. The CDR3 sequence: CASSEGTSGADTQYF. CDR3 DNA: TGTGCCAGCAGTGAAGGCACTAGCGGGGCAGATACGCAGTATTTT.

V is TRBV6-6 and J is TRBJ1-6; D possibly corresponds to TRBD1 (5 bases). Germline CDR1 reads MNHNY; CDR2 reads SVGAGI (reference sequence). The CDR3 has 15 amino acids. Trimming removed 8 bases from V and 10 bases from J, with 21 bases in between. The CDR3 DNA is TGTGCCAGCGCTAATCCGACGGGGGTGGACTCACCCCTCCACTTT. It yields the protein CASANPTGVDSPLHF.

CDR3 amino acids: CASSLGAGTTDTQYF. The CDR3 DNA is TGTGCCAGCAGCTTGGGCGCGGGGACCACAGATACGCAGTATTTT. This chain links TRBV5-4 with TRBJ2-3, with D tentatively TRBD2 (6 bases). Trimming took 0 bases from V and 2 from J, leaving 10 bases between them. The germline gives CDR1 SGHNT, CDR2 YYREEE (reference sequence). The CDR3 loop spans 15 amino acids.

In its sample, this clone was seen many times. V and J are TRBV5-1 and TRBJ2-1, with 12 nucleotides matching TRBD2. V lost 4 bases to trimming and J lost 7 bases; unmatched junction nucleotides: 3. This CDR3 region has 14 residues. In germline, CDR1 is SGHRS, CDR2 YFSETQ. CDR3 bases: TGCGCCAGCAGCGTACTAGCGGGGGGTAATGAGCAGTTCTTC. The encoded protein is CASSVLAGGNEQFF.

The count of this clone is one. The chain couples TRBV6-5 to TRBJ2-5; 9 nucleotides line up with TRBD1. The CDR3 runs 12 residues. With 6 bases clipped from V and 5 bases from J, the junction kept 1 base outside the gene matches. CDR1 is MNHEY and CDR2 is SVGAGI in the germline V gene. CDR3 amino acids: CASRTGGETQYF. The CDR3 DNA is TGTGCCAGCAGGACAGGGGGGGAGACCCAGTACTTC.

This clone was detected only a few times. J is TRBJ2-1 and V is TRBV7-6, with unresolved D. Trimming took 1 base from V and 1 from J, leaving 5 bases between them. CDR1 is SGHVS and CDR2 is FNYEAQ in the germline V gene. The CDR3 runs 14 residues. The DNA of the CDR3 is TGTGCCAGCAGCTTAGAACAGTCCTACAATGAGCAGTTCTTC. Its translation is CASSLEQSYNEQFF.

This sequence joins TRBV19 and TRBJ2-3, with 15 bases identical to TRBD2. Germline CDR1 LNHDA, CDR2 SQIVND (reference sequence). The CDR3 loop spans 16 amino acids. Losses at the gene ends were 1 base for V and 6 bases for J; bases not matched to a gene: 2. CDR3 amino acids: CASSIGTSGGADTQYF. The CDR3 DNA sequence: TGTGCCAGTAGTATAGGGACTAGCGGGGGGGCGGATACGCAGTATTTT.

On this clone: At the DNA level, this CDR3 is encoded by other sequences in the same sample as well. V and J are TRBV5-1 and TRBJ2-7; maybe TRBD1 (5 bases). The CDR3 is made up of 14 amino acids. The germline V gene has CDR1 SGHRS and CDR2 YFSETQ. V was cut by 0 bases and J by 1 base, with 8 bases left in between. The CDR3 is CASSLVAGSYEQYF. The CDR3 nucleotides read TGCGCCAGCAGCTTGGTGGCAGGGTCCTACGAGCAGTACTTC.

This rearrangement joins TRBV27 to TRBJ2-3; 9 bases are a match to TRBD1. J gave up 2 bases and V 3 bases, and 3 bases lay outside the gene matches. CDR1 and CDR2 from the germline V gene are MNHEY and SMNVEV (reference sequence). The CDR3 totals 15 residues. DNA for the CDR3: TGTGCCAGCAGTTTGACAGGGGGGCACACAGATACGCAGTATTTT. Its translation: CASSLTGGHTDTQYF.

V and J are TRBV7-8 and TRBJ2-5, with TRBD2 matching 11 bases. The V and J ends lost 5 bases and 2 bases, in that order; junction bases with no gene match: 4. The CDR3 spans 15 residues. Germline CDR1 SGHVS, CDR2 FQNEAQ. The DNA for the CDR3 is TGTGCCAGCAGCGCAAGACTAGCGGGGCAAGAGACCCAGTACTTC. It encodes CASSARLAGQETQYF.

The J gene is TRBJ2-3, the V gene TRBV7-2; 9 nucleotides align to TRBD1. Germline V gene lookup returns CDR1 SGHTA and CDR2 FQGNSA. V was clipped by 8 bases and J by 3 bases; unmatched bases: 9. This CDR3 has 15 residues. The CDR3 coding sequence is TGTGCCAGCCAATTAGACAGGGGGAAAACAGATACGCAGTATTTT. Translation: CASQLDRGKTDTQYF.

The V gene is TRBV5-4, the J gene TRBJ2-1; 14 bases line up with TRBD2. The CDR3 covers 16 residues. Germline assignment: CDR1 SGHNT and CDR2 YYREEE (reference sequence). J gave up 10 bases and V 4 bases, and 10 bases lay outside the gene matches. The CDR3 DNA reads as TGTGCCAGCAGCCGGACTAGCGGGGGGCCCTTCGGGGAGCAGTTCTTC. Encoded protein: CASSRTSGGPFGEQFF.